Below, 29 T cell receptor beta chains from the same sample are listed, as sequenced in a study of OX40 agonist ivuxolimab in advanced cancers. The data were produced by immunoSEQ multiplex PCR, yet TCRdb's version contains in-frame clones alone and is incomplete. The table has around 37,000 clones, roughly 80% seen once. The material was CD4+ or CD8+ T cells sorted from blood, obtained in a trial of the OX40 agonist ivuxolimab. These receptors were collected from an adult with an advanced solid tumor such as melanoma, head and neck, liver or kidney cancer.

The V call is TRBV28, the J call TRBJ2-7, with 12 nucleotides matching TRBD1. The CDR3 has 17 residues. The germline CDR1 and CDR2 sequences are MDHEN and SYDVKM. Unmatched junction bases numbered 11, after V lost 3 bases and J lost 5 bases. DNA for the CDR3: TGTGCCAGCAGTTTGGGGACAGGGGGCAGGCCGGCCAACGAGCAGTACTTC. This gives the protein CASSLGTGGRPANEQYF.

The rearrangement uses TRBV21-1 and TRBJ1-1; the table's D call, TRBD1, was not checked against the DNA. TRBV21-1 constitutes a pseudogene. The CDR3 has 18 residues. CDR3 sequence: CASSKVPEVDRASTEAFF. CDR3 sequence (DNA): TGTGCCAGCAGCAAAGTACCTGAGGTCGACAGGGCGAGCACTGAAGCTTTCTTT.

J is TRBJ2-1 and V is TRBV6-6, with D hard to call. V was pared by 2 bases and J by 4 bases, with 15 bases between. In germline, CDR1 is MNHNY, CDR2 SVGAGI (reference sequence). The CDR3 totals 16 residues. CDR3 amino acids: CASSYRAELLYNEQFF. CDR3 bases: TGTGCCAGCAGTTACAGGGCAGAACTATTATACAATGAGCAGTTCTTC.

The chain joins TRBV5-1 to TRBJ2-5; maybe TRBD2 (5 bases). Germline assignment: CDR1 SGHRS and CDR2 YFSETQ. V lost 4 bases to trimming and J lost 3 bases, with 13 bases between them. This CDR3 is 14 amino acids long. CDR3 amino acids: CASSLTSTEETQYF. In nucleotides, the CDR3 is TGCGCCAGCAGCCTCACTAGTACCGAAGAGACCCAGTACTTC.

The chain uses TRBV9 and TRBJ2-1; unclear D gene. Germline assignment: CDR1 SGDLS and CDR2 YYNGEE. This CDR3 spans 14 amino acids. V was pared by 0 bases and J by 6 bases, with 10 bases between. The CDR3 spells CASSVGPRVNEQFF. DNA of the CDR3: TGTGCCAGCAGCGTAGGACCCCGGGTCAATGAGCAGTTCTTC.

The CDR3 spells CASSRGGTGNTIYF. CDR3 sequence (DNA): TGTGCCAGCAGCCGCGGCGGCACTGGAAACACCATATATTTT. The chain recombines TRBV6-5 with TRBJ1-3, with no clear D. CDR3 length: 14 residues. The germline gives CDR1 MNHEY, CDR2 SVGAGI. Trimming removed 6 bases at V and 2 bases at J, with 11 bases between.

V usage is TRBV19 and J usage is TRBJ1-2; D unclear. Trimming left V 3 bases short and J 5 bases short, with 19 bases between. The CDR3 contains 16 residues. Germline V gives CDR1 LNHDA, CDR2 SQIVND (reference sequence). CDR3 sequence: CASSIGNARSGYGYTF. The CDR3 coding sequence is TGTGCCAGTAGTATCGGGAACGCCCGGTCTGGGTATGGCTACACCTTC.

The DNA of the CDR3 is TGTGCCAGCAGTTCCCATACCCCCACAGATACGCAGTATTTT. It encodes CASSSHTPTDTQYF. The chain is built from TRBV7-8 and TRBJ2-3, with D hard to call. CDR1 and CDR2 from the germline V gene are SGHVS and FQNEAQ. Trimming stripped 6 bases from V and 2 bases from J, with 12 bases between. This CDR3 region has 14 residues.

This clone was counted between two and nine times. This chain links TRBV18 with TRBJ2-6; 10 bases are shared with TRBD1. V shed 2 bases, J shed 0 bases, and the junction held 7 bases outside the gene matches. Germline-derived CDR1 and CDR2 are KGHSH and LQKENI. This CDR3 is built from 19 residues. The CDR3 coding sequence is TGTGCCAGCTCACCAACTTGGACAGGGGGATTCTCTGGGGCCAACGTCCTGACTTTC. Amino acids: CASSPTWTGGFSGANVLTF.

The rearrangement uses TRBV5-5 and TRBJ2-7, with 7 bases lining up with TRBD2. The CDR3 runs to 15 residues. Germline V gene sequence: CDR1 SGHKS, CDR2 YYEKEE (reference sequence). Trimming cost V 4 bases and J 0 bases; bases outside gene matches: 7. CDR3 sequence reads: CASSIRLADSYEQYF. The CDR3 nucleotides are TGTGCCAGCAGCATTCGACTAGCCGACTCCTACGAGCAGTACTTC.

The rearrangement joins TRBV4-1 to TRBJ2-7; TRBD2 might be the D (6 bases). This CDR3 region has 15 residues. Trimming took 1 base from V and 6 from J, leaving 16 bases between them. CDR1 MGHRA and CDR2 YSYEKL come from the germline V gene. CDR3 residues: CASSQVGGKGPEQYF. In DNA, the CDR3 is TGCGCCAGCAGCCAAGTGGGGGGTAAGGGTCCCGAGCAGTACTTC.

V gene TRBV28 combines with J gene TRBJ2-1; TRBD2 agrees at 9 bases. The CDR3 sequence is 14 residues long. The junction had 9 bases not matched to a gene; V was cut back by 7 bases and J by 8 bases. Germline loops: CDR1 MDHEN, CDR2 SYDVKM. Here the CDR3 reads CASMRGGTSDEQFF. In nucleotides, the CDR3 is TGTGCCAGCATGCGGGGGGGAACCTCGGATGAGCAGTTCTTC. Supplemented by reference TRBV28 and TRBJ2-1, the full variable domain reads DVKVTQSSRYLVKRTGEKVFLECVQDMDHENMFWYRQDPGLGLRLIYFSYDVKMKEKGDIPEGYSVSREKKERFSLILESASTNQTSMYLCASMRGGTSDEQFFGPGTRLTVL.

CDR3 loop: CASRGGAHTGELFF. As DNA, the CDR3 is TGTGCCAGCAGGGGGGGAGCTCACACCGGGGAGCTGTTTTTT. V gene TRBV2 combines with J gene TRBJ2-2, with D possibly being TRBD2 (6 bases). Per germline, CDR1 SNHLY and CDR2 FYNNEI. V dropped 6 bases and J dropped 3 bases, with 11 bases sitting between them. The CDR3 is 14 residues long.

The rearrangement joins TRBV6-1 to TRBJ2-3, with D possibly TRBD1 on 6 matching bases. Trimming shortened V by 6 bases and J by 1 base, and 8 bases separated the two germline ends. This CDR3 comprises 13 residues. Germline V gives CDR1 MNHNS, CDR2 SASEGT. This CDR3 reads CASSPGGTDTQYF. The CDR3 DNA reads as TGTGCCAGCAGCCCAGGGGGCACAGATACGCAGTATTTT.

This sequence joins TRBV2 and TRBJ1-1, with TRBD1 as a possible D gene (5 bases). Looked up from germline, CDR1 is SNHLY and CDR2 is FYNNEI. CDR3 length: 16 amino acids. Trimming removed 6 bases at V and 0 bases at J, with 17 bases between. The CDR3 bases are TGTGCCAGCAGGAGGTCGGAATCGGGGGTGAACACTGAAGCTTTCTTT. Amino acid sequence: CASRRSESGVNTEAFF. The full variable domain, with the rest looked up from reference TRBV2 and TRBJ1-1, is EPEVTQTPSHQVTQMGQEVILRCVPISNHLYFYWYRQILGQKVEFLVSFYNNEISEKSEIFDDQFSVERPDGSNFTLKIRSTKLEDSAMYFCASRRSESGVNTEAFFGQGTRLTVV.

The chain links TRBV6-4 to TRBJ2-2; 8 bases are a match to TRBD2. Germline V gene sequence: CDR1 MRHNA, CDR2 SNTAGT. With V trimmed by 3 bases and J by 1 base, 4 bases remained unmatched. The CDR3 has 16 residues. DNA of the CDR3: TGTGCCAGCAGTGAAGGTCGGGGGGGGAACACCGGGGAGCTGTTTTTT. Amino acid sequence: CASSEGRGGNTGELFF.

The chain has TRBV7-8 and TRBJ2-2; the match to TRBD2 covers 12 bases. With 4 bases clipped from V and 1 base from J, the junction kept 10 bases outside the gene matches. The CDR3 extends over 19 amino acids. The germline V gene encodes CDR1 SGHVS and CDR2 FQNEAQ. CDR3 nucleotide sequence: TGTGCCAGCAGCTCGGATAAGCTGGGACTAGCGGGGAACACCGGGGAGCTGTTTTTT. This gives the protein CASSSDKLGLAGNTGELFF.

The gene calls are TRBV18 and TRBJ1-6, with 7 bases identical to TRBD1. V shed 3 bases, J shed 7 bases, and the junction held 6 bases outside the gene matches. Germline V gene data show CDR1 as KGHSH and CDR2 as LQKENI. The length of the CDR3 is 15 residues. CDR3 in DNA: TGTGCCAGCTCACCCTCAGGGGGAGAGAATTCACCCCTCCACTTT. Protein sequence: CASSPSGGENSPLHF. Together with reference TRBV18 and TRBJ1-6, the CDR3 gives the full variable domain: NAGVMQNPRHLVRRRGQEARLRCSPMKGHSHVYWYRQLPEEGLKFMVYLQKENIIDESGMPKERFSAEFPKEGPSILRIQQVVRGDSAAYFCASSPSGGENSPLHFGNGTRLTVT.

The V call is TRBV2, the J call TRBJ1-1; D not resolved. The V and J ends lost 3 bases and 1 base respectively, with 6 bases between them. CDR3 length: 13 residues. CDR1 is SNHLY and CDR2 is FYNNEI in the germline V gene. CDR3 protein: CASSDSENTEAFF. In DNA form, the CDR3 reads TGTGCCAGCAGTGATTCAGAGAACACTGAAGCTTTCTTT.

The DNA for the CDR3 is TGTGCCAGCAGCTTAGCGCAGACCAGCACAGATACGCAGTATTTT. This translates into CASSLAQTSTDTQYF. The chain recombines TRBV7-9 with TRBJ2-3; D ambiguous. CDR3 size: 15 residues. With 0 bases removed from V and 0 bases from J, the gap between germline ends came to 7 bases. Germline loops: CDR1 SEHNR, CDR2 FQNEAQ (reference sequence).

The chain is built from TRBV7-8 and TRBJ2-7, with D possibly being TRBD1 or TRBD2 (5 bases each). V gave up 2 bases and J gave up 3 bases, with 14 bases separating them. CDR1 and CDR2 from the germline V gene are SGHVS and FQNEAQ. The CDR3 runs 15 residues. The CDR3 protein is CASSLFSGTYYEQYF. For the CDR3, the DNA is TGTGCCAGCAGCTTATTCTCGGGGACGTACTACGAGCAGTACTTC.

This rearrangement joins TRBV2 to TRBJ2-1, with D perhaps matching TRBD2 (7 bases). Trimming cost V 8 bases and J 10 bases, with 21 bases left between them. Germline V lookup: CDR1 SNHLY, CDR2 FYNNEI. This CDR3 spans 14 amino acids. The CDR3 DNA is TGTGCCAGCGTTTTGCTTCAGGGGACTAACGAGCAGTTCTTC. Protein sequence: CASVLLQGTNEQFF. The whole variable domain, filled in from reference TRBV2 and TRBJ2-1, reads EPEVTQTPSHQVTQMGQEVILRCVPISNHLYFYWYRQILGQKVEFLVSFYNNEISEKSEIFDDQFSVERPDGSNFTLKIRSTKLEDSAMYFCASVLLQGTNEQFFGPGTRLTVL.

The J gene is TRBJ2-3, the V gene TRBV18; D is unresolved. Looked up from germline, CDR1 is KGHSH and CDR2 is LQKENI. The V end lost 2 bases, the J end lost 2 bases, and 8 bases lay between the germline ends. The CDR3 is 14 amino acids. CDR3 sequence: CASSPESPTDTQYF. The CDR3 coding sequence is TGTGCCAGCTCACCAGAGAGCCCCACAGATACGCAGTATTTT.

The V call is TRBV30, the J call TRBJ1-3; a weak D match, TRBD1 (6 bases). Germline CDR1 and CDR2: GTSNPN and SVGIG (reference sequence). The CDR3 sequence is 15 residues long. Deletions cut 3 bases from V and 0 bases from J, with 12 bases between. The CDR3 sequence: CAWSFDRRSGNTIYF. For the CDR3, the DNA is TGTGCCTGGAGCTTCGACAGGCGCTCTGGAAACACCATATATTTT.

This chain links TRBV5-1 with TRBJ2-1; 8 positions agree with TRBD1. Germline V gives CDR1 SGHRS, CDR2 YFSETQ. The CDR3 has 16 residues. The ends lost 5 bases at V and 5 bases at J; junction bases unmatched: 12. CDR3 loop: CASSPAGGGGDNEQFF. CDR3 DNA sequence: TGCGCCAGCAGTCCAGCAGGGGGCGGAGGTGACAATGAGCAGTTCTTC.

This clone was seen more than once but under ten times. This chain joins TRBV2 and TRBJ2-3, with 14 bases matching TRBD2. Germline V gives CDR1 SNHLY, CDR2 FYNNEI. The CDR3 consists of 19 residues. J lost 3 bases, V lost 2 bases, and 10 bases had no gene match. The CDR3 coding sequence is TGTGCCAGCAGTGAAAAAAACCGGGGACTAGCGGGAGTGACAGATACGCAGTATTTT. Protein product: CASSEKNRGLAGVTDTQYF.

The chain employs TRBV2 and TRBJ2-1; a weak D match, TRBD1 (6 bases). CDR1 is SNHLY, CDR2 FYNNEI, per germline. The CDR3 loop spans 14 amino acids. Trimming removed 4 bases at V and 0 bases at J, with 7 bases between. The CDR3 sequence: CASSGTASYNEQFF. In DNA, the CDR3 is TGTGCCAGCAGTGGGACAGCCTCCTACAATGAGCAGTTCTTC. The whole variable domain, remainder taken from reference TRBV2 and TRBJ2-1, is EPEVTQTPSHQVTQMGQEVILRCVPISNHLYFYWYRQILGQKVEFLVSFYNNEISEKSEIFDDQFSVERPDGSNFTLKIRSTKLEDSAMYFCASSGTASYNEQFFGPGTRLTVL.

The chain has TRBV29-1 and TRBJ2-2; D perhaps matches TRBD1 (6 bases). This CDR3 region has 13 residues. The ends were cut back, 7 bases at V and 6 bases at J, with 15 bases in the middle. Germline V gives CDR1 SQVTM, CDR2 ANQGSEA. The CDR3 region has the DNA TGCAGCGGGACCAGGGGAAGCGCCGGGGAGCTGTTTTTT. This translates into CSGTRGSAGELFF.

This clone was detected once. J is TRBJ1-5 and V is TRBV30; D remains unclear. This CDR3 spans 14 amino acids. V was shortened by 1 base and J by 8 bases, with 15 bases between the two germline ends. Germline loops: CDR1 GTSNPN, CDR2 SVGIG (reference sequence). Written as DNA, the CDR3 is TGTGCCTGGAGTGAGTTTAGCAGGACGAAGCCCCAGCATTTT. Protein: CAWSEFSRTKPQHF.